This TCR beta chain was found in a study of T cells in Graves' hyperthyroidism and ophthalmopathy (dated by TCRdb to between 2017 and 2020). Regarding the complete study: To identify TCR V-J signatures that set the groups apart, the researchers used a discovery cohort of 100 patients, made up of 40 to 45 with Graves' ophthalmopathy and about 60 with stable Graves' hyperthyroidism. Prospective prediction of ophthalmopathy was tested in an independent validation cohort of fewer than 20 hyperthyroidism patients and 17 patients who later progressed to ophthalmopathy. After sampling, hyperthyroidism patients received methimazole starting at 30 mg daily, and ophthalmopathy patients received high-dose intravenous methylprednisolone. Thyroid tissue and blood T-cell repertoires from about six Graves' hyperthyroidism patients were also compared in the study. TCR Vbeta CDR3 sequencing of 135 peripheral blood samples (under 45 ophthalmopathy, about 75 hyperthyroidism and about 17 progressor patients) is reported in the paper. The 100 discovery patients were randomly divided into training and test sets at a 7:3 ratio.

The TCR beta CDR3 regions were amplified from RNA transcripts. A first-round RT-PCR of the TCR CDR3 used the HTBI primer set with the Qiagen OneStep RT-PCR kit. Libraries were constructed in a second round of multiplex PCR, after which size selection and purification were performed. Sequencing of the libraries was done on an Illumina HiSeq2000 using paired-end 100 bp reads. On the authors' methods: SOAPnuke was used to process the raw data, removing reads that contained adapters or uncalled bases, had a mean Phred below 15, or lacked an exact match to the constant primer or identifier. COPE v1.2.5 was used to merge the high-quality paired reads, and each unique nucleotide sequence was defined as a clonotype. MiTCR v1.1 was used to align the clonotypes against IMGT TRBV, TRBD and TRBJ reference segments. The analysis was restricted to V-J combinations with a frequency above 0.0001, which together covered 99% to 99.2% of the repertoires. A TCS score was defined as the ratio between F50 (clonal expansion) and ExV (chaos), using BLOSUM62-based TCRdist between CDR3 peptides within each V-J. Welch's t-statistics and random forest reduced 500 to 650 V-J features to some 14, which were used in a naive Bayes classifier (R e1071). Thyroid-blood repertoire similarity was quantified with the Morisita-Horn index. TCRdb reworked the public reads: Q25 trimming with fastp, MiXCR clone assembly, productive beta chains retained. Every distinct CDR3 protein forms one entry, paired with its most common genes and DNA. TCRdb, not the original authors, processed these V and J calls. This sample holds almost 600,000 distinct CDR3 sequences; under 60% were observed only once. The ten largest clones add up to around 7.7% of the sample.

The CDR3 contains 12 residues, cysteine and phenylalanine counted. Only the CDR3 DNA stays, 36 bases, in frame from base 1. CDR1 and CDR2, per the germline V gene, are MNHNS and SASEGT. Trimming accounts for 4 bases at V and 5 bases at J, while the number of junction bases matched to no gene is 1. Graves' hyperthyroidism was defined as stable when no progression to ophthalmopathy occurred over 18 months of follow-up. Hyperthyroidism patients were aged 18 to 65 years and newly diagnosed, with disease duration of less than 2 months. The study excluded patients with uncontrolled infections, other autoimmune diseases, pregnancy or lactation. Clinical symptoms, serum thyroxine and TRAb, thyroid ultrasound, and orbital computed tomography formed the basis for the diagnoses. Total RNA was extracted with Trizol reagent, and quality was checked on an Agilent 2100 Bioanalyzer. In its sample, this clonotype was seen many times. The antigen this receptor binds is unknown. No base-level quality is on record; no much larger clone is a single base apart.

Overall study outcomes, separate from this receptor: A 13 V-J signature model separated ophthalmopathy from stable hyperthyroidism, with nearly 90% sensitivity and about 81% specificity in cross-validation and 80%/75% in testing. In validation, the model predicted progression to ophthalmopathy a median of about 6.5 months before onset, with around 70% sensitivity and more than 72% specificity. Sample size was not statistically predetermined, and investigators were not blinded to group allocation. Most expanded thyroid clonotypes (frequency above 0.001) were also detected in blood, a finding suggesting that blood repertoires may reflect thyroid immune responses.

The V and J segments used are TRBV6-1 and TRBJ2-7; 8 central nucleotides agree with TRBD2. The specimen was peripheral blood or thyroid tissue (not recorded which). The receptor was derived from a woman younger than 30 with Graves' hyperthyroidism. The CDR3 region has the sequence CASSVTSDEQYF. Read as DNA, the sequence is TGTGCCAGCAGTGTGACTAGCGACGAGCAGTACTTC.